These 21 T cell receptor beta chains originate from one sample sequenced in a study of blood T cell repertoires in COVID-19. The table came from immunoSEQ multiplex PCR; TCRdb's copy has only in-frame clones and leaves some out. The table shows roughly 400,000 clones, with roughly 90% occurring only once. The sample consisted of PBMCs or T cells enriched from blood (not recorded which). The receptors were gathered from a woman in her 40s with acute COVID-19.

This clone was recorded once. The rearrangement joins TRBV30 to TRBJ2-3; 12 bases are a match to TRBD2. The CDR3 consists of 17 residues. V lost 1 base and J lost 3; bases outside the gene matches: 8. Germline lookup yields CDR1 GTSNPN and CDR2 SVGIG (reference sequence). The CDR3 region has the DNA TGTGCCTGGAGTGGGCTAGCGGGGGGGCGGTGGACAGATACGCAGTATTTT. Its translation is CAWSGLAGGRWTDTQYF.

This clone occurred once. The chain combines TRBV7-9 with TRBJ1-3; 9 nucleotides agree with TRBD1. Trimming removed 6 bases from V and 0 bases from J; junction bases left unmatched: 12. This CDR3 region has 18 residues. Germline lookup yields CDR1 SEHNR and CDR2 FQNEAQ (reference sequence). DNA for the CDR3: TGTGCCAGCAGTTTTCCCAGGACAGGGGACCTCTCTGGAAACACCATATATTTT. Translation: CASSFPRTGDLSGNTIYF.

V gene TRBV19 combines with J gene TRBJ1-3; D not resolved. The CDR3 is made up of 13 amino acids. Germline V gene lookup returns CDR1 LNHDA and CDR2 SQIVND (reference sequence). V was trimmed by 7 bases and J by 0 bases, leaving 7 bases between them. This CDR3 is CASNVLSGNTIYF. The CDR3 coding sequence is TGTGCCAGTAATGTCCTCTCTGGAAACACCATATATTTT.

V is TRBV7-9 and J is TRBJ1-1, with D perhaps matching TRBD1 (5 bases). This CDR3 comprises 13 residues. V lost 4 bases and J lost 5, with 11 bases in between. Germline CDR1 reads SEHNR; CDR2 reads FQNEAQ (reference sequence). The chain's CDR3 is CASSSAGRTEAFF. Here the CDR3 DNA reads TGTGCCAGCAGCTCCGCAGGGAGGACTGAAGCTTTCTTT.

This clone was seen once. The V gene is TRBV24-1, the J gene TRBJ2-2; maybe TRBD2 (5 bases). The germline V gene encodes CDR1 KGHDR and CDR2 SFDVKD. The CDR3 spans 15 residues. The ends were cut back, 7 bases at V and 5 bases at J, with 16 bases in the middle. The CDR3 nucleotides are TGTGCCACCAGCGAGGGCTTCTCGCGGACCGGGGAGCTGTTTTTT. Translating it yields CATSEGFSRTGELFF.

Here the CDR3 reads CAIRGDRAPNTGELFF. The DNA of the CDR3 is TGTGCCATCAGAGGGGACAGGGCCCCGAACACCGGGGAGCTGTTTTTT. The rearrangement uses TRBV10-3 and TRBJ2-2; 9 bases agree with TRBD1. CDR3 length: 16 amino acids. V lost 6 bases, J lost 0 bases, and 5 bases stayed unmatched. Germline V CDR1 and CDR2: ENHRY, SYGVKD.

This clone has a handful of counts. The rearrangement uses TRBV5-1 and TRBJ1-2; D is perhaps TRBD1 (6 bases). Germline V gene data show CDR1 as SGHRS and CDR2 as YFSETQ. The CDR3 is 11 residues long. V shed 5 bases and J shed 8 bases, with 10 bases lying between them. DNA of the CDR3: TGCGCCAGCAGACAGGGATTAGGCTACACCTTC. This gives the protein CASRQGLGYTF.

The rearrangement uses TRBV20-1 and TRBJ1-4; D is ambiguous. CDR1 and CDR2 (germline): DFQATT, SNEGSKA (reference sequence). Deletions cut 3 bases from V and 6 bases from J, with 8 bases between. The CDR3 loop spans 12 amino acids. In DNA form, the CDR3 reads TGCAGTGCTAGTCGCGGGTATGAAAAACTGTTTTTT. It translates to CSASRGYEKLFF.

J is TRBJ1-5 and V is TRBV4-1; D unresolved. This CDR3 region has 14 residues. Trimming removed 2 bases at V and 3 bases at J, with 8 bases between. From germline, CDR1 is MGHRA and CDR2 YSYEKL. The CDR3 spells CASSQTQDNQPQHF. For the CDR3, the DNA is TGCGCCAGCAGCCAAACGCAGGACAATCAGCCCCAGCATTTT.

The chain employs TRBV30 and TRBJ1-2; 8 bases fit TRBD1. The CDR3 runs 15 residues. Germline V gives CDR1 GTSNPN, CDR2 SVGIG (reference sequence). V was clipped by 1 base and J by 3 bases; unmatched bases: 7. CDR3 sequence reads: CAWSGGTGRYYGYTF. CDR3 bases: TGTGCCTGGAGTGGGGGGACAGGCCGATACTATGGCTACACCTTC. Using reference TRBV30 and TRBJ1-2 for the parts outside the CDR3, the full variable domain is SQTIHQWPATLVQPVGSPLSLECTVEGTSNPNLYWYRQAAGRGLQLLFYSVGIGQISSEVPQNLSASRPQDRQFILSSKKLLLSDSGFYLCAWSGGTGRYYGYTFGSGTRLTVV.

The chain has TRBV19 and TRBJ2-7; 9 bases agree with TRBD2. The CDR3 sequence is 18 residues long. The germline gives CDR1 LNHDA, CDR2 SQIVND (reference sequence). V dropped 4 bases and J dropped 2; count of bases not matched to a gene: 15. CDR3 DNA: TGTGCCAGTAGTACCATCTCCGGGGGTAGCGGGGGCCCCTACGAGCAGTACTTC. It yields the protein CASSTISGGSGGPYEQYF.

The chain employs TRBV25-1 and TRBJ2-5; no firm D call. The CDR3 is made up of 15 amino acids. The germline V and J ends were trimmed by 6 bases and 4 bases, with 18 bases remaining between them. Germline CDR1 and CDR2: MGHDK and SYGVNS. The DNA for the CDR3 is TGTGCCAGCAGCCACCAGACGGGTAGCCGAGAGACCCAGTACTTC. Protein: CASSHQTGSRETQYF.

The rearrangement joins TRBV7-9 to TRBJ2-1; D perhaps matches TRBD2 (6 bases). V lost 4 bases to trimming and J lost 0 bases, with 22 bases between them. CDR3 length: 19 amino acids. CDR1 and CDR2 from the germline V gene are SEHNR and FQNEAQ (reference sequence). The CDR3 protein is CASSWPEDGGLSSYNEQFF. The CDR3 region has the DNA TGTGCCAGCAGCTGGCCAGAGGATGGGGGACTGAGCTCCTACAATGAGCAGTTCTTC.

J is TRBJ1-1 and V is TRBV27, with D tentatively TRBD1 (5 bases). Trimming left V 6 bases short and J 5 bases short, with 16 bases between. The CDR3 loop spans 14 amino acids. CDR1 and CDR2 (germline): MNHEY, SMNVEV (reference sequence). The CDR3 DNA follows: TGTGCCAGCAGAGTGGGGCAGGGATGGACTGAAGCTTTCTTT. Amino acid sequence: CASRVGQGWTEAFF.

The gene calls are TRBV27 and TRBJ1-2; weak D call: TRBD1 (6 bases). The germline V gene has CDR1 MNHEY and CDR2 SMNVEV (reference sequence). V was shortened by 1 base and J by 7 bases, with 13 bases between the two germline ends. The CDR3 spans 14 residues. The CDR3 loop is CASSLWGGQGGYTF. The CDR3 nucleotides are TGTGCCAGCAGTTTATGGGGGGGGCAGGGTGGCTACACCTTC.

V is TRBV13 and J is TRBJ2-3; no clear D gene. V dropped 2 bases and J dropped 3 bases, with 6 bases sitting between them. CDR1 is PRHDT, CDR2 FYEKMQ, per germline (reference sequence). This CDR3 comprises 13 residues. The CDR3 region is CASSLSLTDTQYF. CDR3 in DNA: TGTGCCAGCAGCTTATCACTGACAGATACGCAGTATTTT. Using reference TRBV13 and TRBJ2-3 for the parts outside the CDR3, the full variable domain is AAGVIQSPRHLIKEKRETATLKCYPIPRHDTVYWYQQGPGQDPQFLISFYEKMQSDKGSIPDRFSAQQFSDYHSELNMSSLELGDSALYFCASSLSLTDTQYFGPGTRLTVL.

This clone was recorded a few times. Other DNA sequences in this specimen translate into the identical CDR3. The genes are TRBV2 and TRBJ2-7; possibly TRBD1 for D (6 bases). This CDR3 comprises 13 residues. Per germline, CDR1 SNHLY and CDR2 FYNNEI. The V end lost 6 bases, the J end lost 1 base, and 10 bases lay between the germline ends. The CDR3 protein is CASSVDRSYEQYF. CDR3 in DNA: TGTGCCAGCAGCGTCGACAGGTCCTACGAGCAGTACTTC.

The CDR3 region is CASSQGQGDRWATQYF. The DNA of the CDR3 is TGCGCCAGCAGCCAAGGACAGGGGGATCGTTGGGCTACGCAGTATTTT. The chain combines TRBV4-1 with TRBJ2-3, with 9 bases aligning to TRBD1. The CDR3 has 16 residues. V dropped 1 base and J dropped 8; count of bases not matched to a gene: 10. Germline-derived CDR1 and CDR2 are MGHRA and YSYEKL.

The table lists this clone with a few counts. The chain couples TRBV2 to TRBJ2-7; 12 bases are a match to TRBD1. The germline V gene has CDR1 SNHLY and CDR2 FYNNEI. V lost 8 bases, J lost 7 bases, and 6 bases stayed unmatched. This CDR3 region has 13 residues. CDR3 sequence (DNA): TGTGCCAGCGGGGGACAGGGGGCGAGGGAGCAGTACTTC. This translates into CASGGQGAREQYF.

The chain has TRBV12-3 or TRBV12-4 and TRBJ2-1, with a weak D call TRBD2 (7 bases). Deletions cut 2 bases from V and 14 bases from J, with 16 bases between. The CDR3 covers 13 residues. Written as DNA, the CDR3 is TGTGCCAGCAGTTTATCTGGCGGGGAGGGGGAGTTCTTC. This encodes CASSLSGGEGEFF.

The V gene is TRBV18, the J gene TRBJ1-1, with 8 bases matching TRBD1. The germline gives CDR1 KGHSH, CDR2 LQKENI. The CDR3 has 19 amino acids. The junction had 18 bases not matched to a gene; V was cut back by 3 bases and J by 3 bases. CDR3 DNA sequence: TGTGCCAGCTCACCTACAGGGGGATATAAGCGTAGCTCGGACACTGAAGCTTTCTTT. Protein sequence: CASSPTGGYKRSSDTEAFF.